This TCR beta chain is from a study of shared clonotypes between healthy human individuals. TCRdb's table, derived via immunoSEQ multiplex PCR, lists solely in-frame clones and lacks some. The data contain about 480,000 clones, 75% to 85% of them singletons. This CDR3 comprises 16 residues. Germline CDR1 is KGHSH and CDR2 is LQKENI. J lost 7 bases, V lost 5 bases, and 6 bases had no gene match. The chain links TRBV18 to TRBJ2-1; TRBD2 matches at 15 bases. The source material was PBMCs. This clonotype was obtained from a woman in her thirties or forties in good health. Some clones in this sample may be carry-over from other donors' samples. The CDR3 coding sequence is TGTGCCAGCTCATCGGGACTAGCGGGAGGTAGAAATGAGCAGTTCTTC. Its protein product is CASSSGLAGGRNEQFF. Based on the CDR3 plus reference TRBV18 and TRBJ2-1, the full variable domain is NAGVMQNPRHLVRRRGQEARLRCSPMKGHSHVYWYRQLPEEGLKFMVYLQKENIIDESGMPKERFSAEFPKEGPSILRIQQVVRGDSAAYFCASSSGLAGGRNEQFFGPGTRLTVL.